This TCR beta chain was profiled in a study of T cells in Graves' hyperthyroidism and ophthalmopathy. Uncontrolled infection, other autoimmune disease, pregnancy or lactation excluded patients. TCR beta CDR3 regions were amplified from RNA transcripts. During a first-round RT-PCR of the TCR CDR3, the HTBI primer set was used. Using its own MiXCR run on the multiplex PCR reads, TCRdb lists one record per CDR3 protein. The sample shows about 96,000 distinct CDR3 sequences, around 52% of them seen only once. Source material: blood. This clonotype originated in a woman between 35 and 50 years old with Graves' hyperthyroidism.

In DNA form, the CDR3 reads TGTGCCAGCAGCGCCCAGACCGGGACAGCAGGGTATGGCTACACCTTC. Protein product: CASSAQTGTAGYGYTF. V and J are TRBV11-1 and TRBJ1-2, with 7 bases aligning to TRBD1. The germline V gene has CDR1 SGHAT and CDR2 FQDESV (reference sequence). Trimming cost V 5 bases and J 5 bases; bases outside gene matches: 14. The length of the CDR3 is 16 residues.